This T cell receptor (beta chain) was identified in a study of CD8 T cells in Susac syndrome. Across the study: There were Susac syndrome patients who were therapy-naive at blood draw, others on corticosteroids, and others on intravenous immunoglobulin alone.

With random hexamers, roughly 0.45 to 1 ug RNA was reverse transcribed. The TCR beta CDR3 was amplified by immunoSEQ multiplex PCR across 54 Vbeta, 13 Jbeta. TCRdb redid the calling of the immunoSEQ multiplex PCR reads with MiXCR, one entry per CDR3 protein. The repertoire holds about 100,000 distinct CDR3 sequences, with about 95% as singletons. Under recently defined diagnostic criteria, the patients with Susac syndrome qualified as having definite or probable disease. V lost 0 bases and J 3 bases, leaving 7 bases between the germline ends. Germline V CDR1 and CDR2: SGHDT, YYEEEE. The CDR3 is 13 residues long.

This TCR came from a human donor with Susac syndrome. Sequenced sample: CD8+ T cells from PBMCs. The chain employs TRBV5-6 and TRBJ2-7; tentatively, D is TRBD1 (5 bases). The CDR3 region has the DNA TGTGCCAGCAGCTTGGGGACACGCTACGAGCAGTACTTC. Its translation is CASSLGTRYEQYF.